The 10 T cell receptor beta chains below were found in one sample sequenced in a study of patients and donors after allogeneic stem cell transplantation. TCRdb reanalysed the RT-PCR reads using MiXCR and keeps one entry per CDR3 protein. The sample yields roughly 940,000 distinct CDR3 sequences, approximately 19% seen once. Source material: blood, either unsorted or a sorted T cell fraction (not recorded which). The origin of the receptors is a human donor who was either an allogeneic HSCT recipient or a stem cell or donor lymphocyte infusion donor (not recorded which). It is not recorded whose cells these are; they may come from a transplant donor.

In this sample, this clonotype turned up a few times. This chain joins TRBV5-1 and TRBJ1-2, with TRBD1 identical over 7 bases. CDR3 length: 14 amino acids. The V gene end was trimmed by 4 bases and the J gene end by 5 bases; junction bases not matched to a gene: 8. Per germline, CDR1 SGHRS and CDR2 YFSETQ. The CDR3 here is CASSTGQEGYGYTF. CDR3 DNA: TGCGCCAGCAGCACCGGACAGGAAGGGTATGGCTACACCTTC.

This clonotype showed up many times. The V call is TRBV12-3 or TRBV12-4, the J call TRBJ2-1; TRBD1 might be the D (5 bases). V dropped 2 bases and J dropped 0 bases, with 8 bases sitting between them. This CDR3 is built from 15 residues. DNA for the CDR3: TGTGCCAGCAGTTTAAGGGGTGTCTCCTACAATGAGCAGTTCTTC. This translates into CASSLRGVSYNEQFF.

This rearrangement joins TRBV11-2 to TRBJ2-2; 7 bases are shared with TRBD2. The CDR3 covers 16 residues. Germline CDR1 and CDR2: SGHAT and FQNNGV. The V gene end was trimmed by 8 bases and the J gene end by 0 bases; junction bases not matched to a gene: 9. Here the CDR3 DNA reads TGTGCCAGCCGAAAGACGGGAGGCCCGAACACCGGGGAGCTGTTTTTT. This sequence encodes CASRKTGGPNTGELFF.

This clonotype was detected many times. One end of the junction does not line up with germline, which may come from a read error. V and J are TRBV5-1 and TRBJ2-1; 7 bases match TRBD1. This CDR3 spans 13 amino acids. The V gene's germline CDR1 is SGHRS and CDR2 YFSETQ. Here the CDR3 DNA reads TGTGCCAGCAGCTTGGACAGGTACAATGAGCAGTTCTTC. It yields the protein CASSLDRYNEQFF.

This clonotype was counted only a few times. V usage is TRBV20-1 and J usage is TRBJ2-1; D not certain. The CDR3 sequence is 14 residues long. Trimming cost V 0 bases and J 4 bases, with 10 bases left between them. Germline V gives CDR1 DFQATT, CDR2 SNEGSKA (reference sequence). CDR3 in amino acids: CSAREWGRYNEQFF. CDR3 nucleotides: TGCAGTGCTAGAGAGTGGGGTCGATACAATGAGCAGTTCTTC.

The sample holds a few counts of this clonotype. The V and J genes are TRBV20-1 and TRBJ2-4, with no clear D. The germline V gene encodes CDR1 DFQATT and CDR2 SNEGSKA (reference sequence). The V end lost 6 bases, the J end lost 3 bases, and 15 bases lay between the germline ends. The CDR3 runs 14 residues. CDR3 in DNA: TGCAGTGCCCTTCACGACTCAGTCAAAAACATTCAGTACTTC. Its protein product is CSALHDSVKNIQYF.

The chain joins TRBV6-1 to TRBJ2-1; 10 bases line up with TRBD2. The junction had 11 bases not matched to a gene; V was cut back by 6 bases and J by 12 bases. CDR3 length: 14 residues. Germline-derived CDR1 and CDR2 are MNHNS and SASEGT. The CDR3 reads CASRASGSPLGQFF. As DNA, the CDR3 is TGTGCCAGCAGAGCTAGCGGGAGCCCCCTAGGGCAGTTCTTC.

The chain couples TRBV9 to TRBJ2-5; 7 bases match TRBD1. The CDR3 is 16 amino acids. V dropped 3 bases and J dropped 3; count of bases not matched to a gene: 11. Germline V gene sequence: CDR1 SGDLS, CDR2 YYNGEE. CDR3 DNA: TGTGCCAGCAGCGATCGGGACAGCTGGCCCAAAGAGACCCAGTACTTC. It translates to CASSDRDSWPKETQYF.

The chain is built from TRBV6-2 or TRBV6-3 and TRBJ2-2; D is unclear. This CDR3 spans 12 amino acids. Germline V gene sequence: CDR1 MNHEY, CDR2 SVGEGT. With 6 bases removed from V and 8 bases from J, the gap between germline ends came to 10 bases. Here the CDR3 reads CASSLDFGELFF. CDR3 nucleotides: TGTGCCAGCAGCCTCGACTTTGGGGAGCTGTTTTTT.

This clonotype was seen only a few times. The chain couples TRBV10-3 to TRBJ2-3, with 10 nucleotides matching TRBD2. Germline values: CDR1 ENHRY, CDR2 SYGVKD. With V trimmed by 8 bases and J by 7 bases, 6 bases remained unmatched. The CDR3 length is 13 residues. The CDR3 spells CAIGEREGNTQYF. Written as DNA, the CDR3 is TGTGCCATCGGGGAGCGGGAGGGGAATACGCAGTATTTT.